This TCR beta chain was retrieved from a study of HIV-infected patients and healthy controls. Findings and caveats of the study: Healthy controls carried many MAIT alpha-chain CDR3s, while HIV+ repertoires had few.

Reverse transcription used 450 to 550 ng RNA and constant-region primers for alpha and beta. Each of the alpha and beta chains got its own library through chain-specific third strand synthesis with indices. The cDNA received a 5' RACE adapter containing a random hexamer plus an SP2 sequencing primer site. Two random hexamers, added before amplification and joined, formed each molecule's 12-nucleotide barcode. From the 5' RACE reads, TCRdb called clonotypes with MiXCR, one entry per CDR3 protein. The table has fewer than 20,000 distinct CDR3 sequences, roughly 9% seen once. The CDR3 has 16 amino acids. Germline CDR1 DFQATT, CDR2 SNEGSKA (reference sequence). V shed 1 base and J shed 8 bases, with 20 bases lying between them. This clonotype is medium-sized in the sample. Its cognate antigen is unknown. All unsorted peripheral T cells were captured because whole blood was used without fractionation. Peripheral blood, roughly 2.7 ml, was drawn for RNA extraction.

Sequencing used blood. The receptor's source is an adult in good health. J is TRBJ2-2 and V is TRBV20-1; tentative D call: TRBD2 (5 bases). CDR3 loop: CSARARERGPEGELFF. The CDR3 region has the DNA TGCAGTGCTAGAGCTCGGGAACGCGGCCCCGAGGGGGAGCTGTTTTTT.